This T cell receptor beta chain was observed in a study of blood T cell repertoires in COVID-19. Study summary: Acute-phase and convalescent COVID-19 samples originated in the United States, Italy and Spain. Sources were T cells, B-cell-depleted T cells, or PBMCs; the material itself was cDNA or gDNA.

TCRdb's copy holds only in-frame clones and misses some; the assay was immunoSEQ multiplex PCR. The table includes around 190,000 clones, approximately 90% detected once. The study recruited people aged 18 to 89 years across approximately 25 US areas. Each participant's cohort was designated according to participant-reported clinical history. Unmatched junction bases numbered 8, after V lost 5 bases and J lost 7 bases. Looked up from germline, CDR1 is LGHDT and CDR2 is YNNKEL (reference sequence). The CDR3 loop spans 14 amino acids. V usage is TRBV3-1 (or the pseudogene TRBV3-2) and J usage is TRBJ2-1; TRBD1 aligns across 7 bases. The origin of this receptor is a man between 18 and 35 years old with acute COVID-19. What was sequenced was PBMCs or T cells enriched from blood (not recorded which). The CDR3 DNA follows: TGTGCCAGCAGCAACACAGGGGCCGGGAATGAGCAGTTCTTC. Translated: CASSNTGAGNEQFF.